These T cell receptor beta chains were read from a single sample in a study of early T cells in non-severe SARS-CoV-2 infection. From the 5' RACE reads, TCRdb called clonotypes with MiXCR, one entry per CDR3 protein. The table lists approximately 30,000 distinct CDR3 sequences, roughly 6.6% of them singletons. Sequencing used whole blood. These receptor sequences come from an adult who was a healthcare worker with PCR-confirmed SARS-CoV-2 infection or an uninfected control (not recorded which). The CDR3 runs from the conserved cysteine through the conserved F or W. The order of the fields is V gene, J gene, D gene, clone size, CDR3 DNA, CDR3 protein. A D gene is named only where the DNA matches it firmly. Part of the rows lack a size; the others show once, few, many or a class for expanded clones.

TRBV7-8	TRBJ2-7	-	few	TGTGCCAGCAGCTTAATTTCCCCCGGCGGAGGGAGTGAGCAGTACTTC	CASSLISPGGGSEQYF
TRBV10-3	TRBJ2-1	TRBD2	few	TGTGCCATCTCTGCCGGGGGGGCATTAGCCTACAATGAGCAGTTCTTC	CAISAGGALAYNEQFF
TRBV9	TRBJ1-1	-	few	TGTGCCAGCAGCGTATTACCCTTGGGAACTGAAGCTTTCTTT	CASSVLPLGTEAFF
TRBV6-1	TRBJ2-3	TRBD2	many	TGTGCCAGCAGGGGAGCGGGGGTTCGCACAGATACGCAGTATTTT	CASRGAGVRTDTQYF
TRBV6-1	TRBJ2-7	TRBD1	few	TGTGCCAGCAGTCAGCGACAGGGAAGGTACGAGCAGTACTTC	CASSQRQGRYEQYF
TRBV7-9	TRBJ2-5	TRBD1	many	TGTGCCAGCAGCTTTACAGGGGAAGAGACCCAGTACTTC	CASSFTGEETQYF
TRBV18	TRBJ2-3	-	many	TGTGCCAGCTCACTCCTAGCAGGCACAGATACGCAGTATTTT	CASSLLAGTDTQYF
TRBV20-1	TRBJ1-5	-	-	TGCAGTGCTGTGGACTCTTCGAGCAATCAGCCCCAGCATTTT	CSAVDSSSNQPQHF
TRBV5-6	TRBJ1-6	-	many	TGTGCCAGCAGCTTGAAGGCGATCGATAATTCACCCCTCCACTTT	CASSLKAIDNSPLHF
TRBV30	TRBJ2-1	-	many	TGTGCCTGGGATCGGACCCGACGGGATGAGCAGTTCTTC	CAWDRTRRDEQFF
TRBV20-1	TRBJ2-1	TRBD2	many	TGCAGTGCTAGAGCGGGAAGGCTAGCGGGAGTAGATGAGCAGTTCTTC	CSARAGRLAGVDEQFF
TRBV29-1	TRBJ1-1	-	many	TGCAGCGTTGAAGGTCAGCCGAACACTGAAGCTTTCTTT	CSVEGQPNTEAFF
TRBV14	TRBJ1-2	-	few	TGTGCCAGCAGCCCTTACAGGTCTTCCTATGGCTACACCTTC	CASSPYRSSYGYTF
TRBV27	TRBJ1-1	TRBD1	many	TGTGCCAGCAGTTTCCGGACAGGCAACACTGAAGCTTTCTTT	CASSFRTGNTEAFF
TRBV19	TRBJ2-1	-	few	TGTGCCAGTAGTCAAGGAAGGTCCTACAATGAGCAGTTCTTC	CASSQGRSYNEQFF
TRBV7-2	TRBJ2-7	-	many	TGTGCCAGCAGCTTACAGGGCAGGAGGAGCTCCTACGAGCAGTACTTC	CASSLQGRRSSYEQYF
TRBV28	TRBJ2-7	TRBD1	-	TGTGCCAGCAGTGTCGGACAGGGGCGGCACGAGCAGTACTTC	CASSVGQGRHEQYF
TRBV28	TRBJ2-3	-	medium-sized	TGTGCCAGCAGCCCGGGAGTCAATACGCAGTATTTT	CASSPGVNTQYF
TRBV20-1	TRBJ2-7	TRBD2	many	TGCAGTGCTAGGCGGACTAGCGGGAGTCCCTACGAGCAGTACTTC	CSARRTSGSPYEQYF
TRBV29-1	TRBJ2-5	TRBD1	-	TGCAGCCTGGGGCCAGGGACAGTGGGCGAGACCCAGTACTTC	CSLGPGTVGETQYF
TRBV4-2	TRBJ1-5	-	many	TGTGCCAGCAGCCAAGTAGGTCAGCCCCAGCATTTT	CASSQVGQPQHF
TRBV5-1	TRBJ2-3	TRBD2	-	TGCGCCAGCAGCACCGGACTAGCGGGTGCGAGAGGGACAGATACGCAGTATTTT	CASSTGLAGARGTDTQYF
TRBV20-1	TRBJ2-3	-	-	TGCAGTGGAAGAGCGAGGGGGGGCCTGGATACGCAGTATTTT	CSGRARGGLDTQYF
TRBV7-2	TRBJ2-3	TRBD2	many	TGTGCCAGCAGCTTACTGGCGGGGGGGCACCAAGATACGCAGTATTTT	CASSLLAGGHQDTQYF
TRBV7-2	TRBJ2-7	-	few	TGTGCCAGCAGCCCAGCCGACTACGAGCAGTACTTC	CASSPADYEQYF
TRBV18	TRBJ1-1	-	many	TGTGCCAGCTCCTTGGGCACTGAAGCTTTCTTT	CASSLGTEAFF
TRBV7-6	TRBJ2-7	TRBD1	many	TGTGCCAGCAGTAGGTGGGGACAGGGTACCTACGAGCAGTACTTC	CASSRWGQGTYEQYF
TRBV7-9	TRBJ2-2	-	many	TGTGCCAGCAGCGTATTAGCGGTGAACACCGGGGAGCTGTTTTTT	CASSVLAVNTGELFF
TRBV27	TRBJ1-1	-	many	TGTGCCAGCAGTTCTGCAGGGGCGTATACATCTGAAGCTTTCTTT	CASSSAGAYTSEAFF
TRBV7-8	TRBJ1-4	TRBD1	many	TGTGCCAGCAGCTTAACCGGGACAGCAAATGAAAAACTGTTTTTT	CASSLTGTANEKLFF
TRBV7-9	TRBJ2-5	TRBD2	few	TGTGCCAGCAGCTCCCTCCGTCAGCGGGACGGGGAGACCCAGTACTTC	CASSSLRQRDGETQYF
TRBV5-1	TRBJ2-6	-	many	TGCGCCAGCAGCTTGTGGGATGCTGGGGCCAACGTCCTGACTTTC	CASSLWDAGANVLTF
TRBV14	TRBJ2-3	-	many	TGTGCCAGCAGCCTCTCAGGGGAACGGGGAACGCAGTATTTT	CASSLSGERGTQYF
TRBV7-2	TRBJ1-2	-	-	TGTGCCAGCAGCTTAGGAGCCCTGGGGAGTAACTATGGCTACACCTTC	CASSLGALGSNYGYTF
TRBV6-1	TRBJ1-4	-	few	TGTGCCAGCAGTGAAGGAACTACGAATGAAAAACTGTTTTTT	CASSEGTTNEKLFF
TRBV6-2/TRBV6-3	TRBJ2-3	-	many	TGTGCCAGCAGTTACCGCCGAATAGAGGTGGATACGCAGTATTTT	CASSYRRIEVDTQYF
TRBV6-9	TRBJ2-1	TRBD2	many	TGTGCCAGCAGTTATCAAATTAGCGGGAGGGCCGACTACAATGAGCAGTTCTTC	CASSYQISGRADYNEQFF
TRBV7-9	TRBJ1-2	-	many	TGTGCCAGCAGCCAACAGGTTTTCTATGGCTACACCTTC	CASSQQVFYGYTF
TRBV30	TRBJ1-1	-	many	TGTGCCTGGAGTGTACCCGCTTCTTACACCCGGACTGAAGCTTTCTTT	CAWSVPASYTRTEAFF
TRBV15	TRBJ2-7	-	many	TGTGCCACCAGCAGAGAGAGTGCAGGAGTAGTCTACGAGCAGTACTTC	CATSRESAGVVYEQYF